These 24 T cell receptor beta chains came from one sample sequenced in a study of blood T cell repertoires in COVID-19. Libraries were prepared by immunoSEQ multiplex PCR; TCRdb keeps only in-frame clonotypes and omits some of them. The sample records 200,000 to 300,000 clones, around 87% being singletons. The sequencing input was peripheral blood. These receptor sequences come from a woman in her thirties or forties who had recovered from COVID-19.

The chain joins TRBV7-8 to TRBJ1-2, with D uncertain. This CDR3 has 14 amino acids. V lost 0 bases and J 4 bases, leaving 9 bases between the germline ends. Germline loops: CDR1 SGHVS, CDR2 FQNEAQ. This chain's CDR3 is CASSLAQQSYGYTF. The CDR3 bases are TGTGCCAGCAGCTTAGCGCAACAGTCCTATGGCTACACCTTC.

The V call is TRBV6-5, the J call TRBJ1-6; D is possibly TRBD1 (6 bases). Germline V lookup: CDR1 MNHEY, CDR2 SVGAGI. The CDR3 sequence is 15 residues long. V was pared by 5 bases and J by 10 bases, with 18 bases between. CDR3 in amino acids: CASSLSVRGDSPLHF. CDR3 bases: TGTGCCAGCAGTCTCTCCGTCAGGGGTGACTCACCCCTCCACTTT.

The chain combines TRBV7-7 with TRBJ2-1; 12 bases match TRBD2. Germline assignment: CDR1 SSHAT and CDR2 FNYEAQ (reference sequence). The J segment lost 4 bases and the V segment lost 4 bases, leaving 8 bases of the junction unmatched. The CDR3 loop spans 17 amino acids. The CDR3 nucleotides read TGTGCCAGCAGCTCCGGACTAGCGGGGTCCGCTTACAATGAGCAGTTCTTC. Translating gives CASSSGLAGSAYNEQFF.

The chain uses TRBV19 and TRBJ2-1; 7 nucleotides align to TRBD1. The CDR3 consists of 14 residues. Germline CDR1 LNHDA, CDR2 SQIVND (reference sequence). V lost 7 bases to trimming and J lost 5 bases; unmatched junction nucleotides: 8. The CDR3 region is CASKSDRVNNEQFF. CDR3 DNA sequence: TGTGCCAGTAAGAGCGACAGGGTTAACAATGAGCAGTTCTTC.

The chain combines TRBV7-2 with TRBJ1-6; a possible D gene is TRBD1 (6 bases). The germline V and J ends were trimmed by 1 base and 9 bases, with 10 bases remaining between them. The CDR3 totals 14 residues. Germline CDR1 reads SGHTA; CDR2 reads FQGNSA. In DNA form, the CDR3 reads TGTGCCAGCAGCTTAGAAAGGGGGGGTTCACCCCTCCACTTT. Its protein is CASSLERGGSPLHF.

This chain connects TRBV30 to TRBJ2-7, with 10 bases identical to TRBD1. Germline trimming cut 4 bases from V and 5 bases from J; bases unmatched to any gene: 8. Germline V gene sequence: CDR1 GTSNPN, CDR2 SVGIG (reference sequence). This CDR3 is 14 amino acids long. Here the CDR3 DNA reads TGTGCCTGGAACAGACAGGGGGCGCGCGACGAGCAGTACTTC. As protein: CAWNRQGARDEQYF.

Concerning this clone: The same CDR3 can be traced to other DNA sequences in this sample. The V gene is TRBV3-1 (or the pseudogene TRBV3-2), the J gene TRBJ1-2; no clear D. Trimming took off 1 base at V and 4 bases at J, with 4 bases between the two ends. The CDR3 is made up of 12 amino acids. The germline gives CDR1 LGHDT, CDR2 YNNKEL (reference sequence). CDR3 bases: TGTGCCAGCAGCCAAGGCGCCTATGGCTACACCTTC. Amino acids: CASSQGAYGYTF.

The genes are TRBV6-6 and TRBJ2-1; D may be TRBD2 (7 bases). In germline, CDR1 is MNHNY, CDR2 SVGAGI (reference sequence). V lost 2 bases, J lost 2 bases, and 13 bases lay in between. The CDR3 runs 16 residues. Written as DNA, the CDR3 is TGTGCCAGCAGTTACGGGGGCGGGGGCGCCTACAATGAGCAGTTCTTC. Encoded protein: CASSYGGGGAYNEQFF.

This sequence joins TRBV6-5 and TRBJ1-2; D remains ambiguous. The CDR3 is 14 amino acids. Germline V gives CDR1 MNHEY, CDR2 SVGAGI. V shed 2 bases and J shed 0 bases, with 7 bases lying between them. This CDR3 is CASSYPGANYGYTF. As DNA, the CDR3 is TGTGCCAGCAGTTACCCGGGAGCTAACTATGGCTACACCTTC.

The V and J genes are TRBV30 and TRBJ1-1; no firm D call. Germline V gives CDR1 GTSNPN, CDR2 SVGIG (reference sequence). V dropped 0 bases and J dropped 1 base, with 9 bases sitting between them. This CDR3 contains 14 residues. CDR3 DNA: TGTGCCTGGAGTGTACGCAGAAAGAACACTGAAGCTTTCTTT. Amino acids: CAWSVRRKNTEAFF.

This sequence joins TRBV5-1 and TRBJ2-5, with 7 bases matching TRBD2. Per the germline V gene, CDR1 is SGHRS and CDR2 is YFSETQ. CDR3 length: 14 residues. V was pared by 7 bases and J by 5 bases, with 11 bases of the junction left unmatched. The CDR3 DNA follows: TGCGCCAGCTCTGGGGAGGGGCATGGGGAGACCCAGTACTTC. It specifies CASSGEGHGETQYF.

The rearrangement uses TRBV29-1 and TRBJ1-2, with 9 bases that match TRBD1. CDR1 is SQVTM, CDR2 ANQGSEA, per germline. The CDR3 length is 18 residues. V was pared by 1 base and J by 3 bases, with 15 bases of the junction left unmatched. The CDR3 loop is CSVEGRASDRGKDYGYTF. CDR3 coding DNA: TGCAGCGTTGAAGGTCGAGCTTCGGACAGGGGAAAGGACTATGGCTACACCTTC.

The genes are TRBV18 and TRBJ1-2, with 7 bases aligning to TRBD1. This CDR3 has 15 amino acids. V lost 2 bases, J lost 4 bases, and 7 bases stayed unmatched. The germline gives CDR1 KGHSH, CDR2 LQKENI. CDR3 sequence: CASSPTRGHGYGYTF. The CDR3 DNA sequence: TGTGCCAGCTCACCAACGAGGGGGCACGGCTATGGCTACACCTTC.

V usage is TRBV7-8 and J usage is TRBJ1-5; D remains unclear. With 4 bases removed from V and 4 bases from J, the gap between germline ends came to 8 bases. CDR3 length equals 13 residues. Per germline, CDR1 SGHVS and CDR2 FQNEAQ. The CDR3 loop is CASSSFLNQPQHF. For the CDR3, the DNA is TGTGCCAGCAGCTCCTTTTTGAATCAGCCCCAGCATTTT. The full variable domain, with the rest looked up from reference TRBV7-8 and TRBJ1-5, is GAGVSQSPRYKVAKRGQDVALRCDPISGHVSLFWYQQALGQGPEFLTYFQNEAQLDKSGLPSDRFFAERPEGSVSTLKIQRTQQEDSAVYLCASSSFLNQPQHFGDGTRLSIL.

The chain employs TRBV2 and TRBJ1-1; 10 bases map to TRBD1. V dropped 5 bases and J dropped 2; count of bases not matched to a gene: 11. The CDR3 sequence is 17 residues long. Germline values: CDR1 SNHLY, CDR2 FYNNEI. Here the CDR3 DNA reads TGTGCCAGCAGTACAACCTGGGACAGGGGTCCAAACACTGAAGCTTTCTTT. It specifies CASSTTWDRGPNTEAFF.

The DNA of the CDR3 is TGTGCCAGCAGCCCTACCGCCGGCTACGAGCAGTACTTC. It specifies CASSPTAGYEQYF. The chain has TRBV21-1 and TRBJ2-7; TRBD2 is taken as the D call from the table, unchecked against the DNA. TRBV21-1 is recorded as a pseudogene. The CDR3 totals 13 residues.

J is TRBJ2-7 and V is TRBV4-3, with 10 bases aligning to TRBD2. CDR1 LGHNA and CDR2 YSLEER come from the germline V gene. The V segment lost 0 bases and the J segment 3 bases; nucleotides outside the gene matches: 17. The CDR3 runs to 20 residues. The chain's CDR3 is CASSQDRPGTSERGVYEQYF. The CDR3 region has the DNA TGCGCCAGCAGCCAAGATCGACCCGGGACTAGCGAGAGAGGCGTCTACGAGCAGTACTTC.

The chain is built from TRBV15 and TRBJ2-7; 11 positions match TRBD2. Germline-derived CDR1 and CDR2 are LNHNV and YYDKDF (reference sequence). Trimming removed 5 bases from V and 6 bases from J; junction bases left unmatched: 6. The CDR3 has 14 residues. The DNA for the CDR3 is TGTGCCACCAGCGCTAGCGGGGGGTCCGGCGAGCAGTACTTC. It codes for CATSASGGSGEQYF.

This sequence joins TRBV29-1 and TRBJ2-7, with TRBD1 as a possible D gene (9 bases). The CDR3 runs to 16 residues. The germline V and J ends were trimmed by 1 base and 6 bases, with 22 bases remaining between them. Looked up from germline, CDR1 is SQVTM and CDR2 is ANQGSEA. This chain's CDR3 is CSVEGGTGGAGGEQYF. CDR3 bases: TGCAGCGTTGAAGGCGGAACAGGGGGCGCGGGAGGCGAGCAGTACTTC.

The rearrangement uses TRBV4-3 and TRBJ2-3; a weak D match, TRBD2 (5 bases). CDR1 and CDR2 (germline): LGHNA, YSLEER. The V and J ends lost 1 base and 2 bases respectively, with 7 bases between them. The CDR3 is made up of 14 amino acids. The CDR3 sequence is CASSQGTFTDTQYF. The CDR3 nucleotides are TGCGCCAGCAGCCAAGGGACTTTCACAGATACGCAGTATTTT.

V gene TRBV30 combines with J gene TRBJ2-7, with D tentatively TRBD1 (6 bases). Germline assignment: CDR1 GTSNPN and CDR2 SVGIG (reference sequence). The CDR3 contains 14 residues. The V gene lost 8 bases and the J gene lost 3 bases, with 20 bases spanning the gap. CDR3: CAGRIVDSFYEQYF. The CDR3, as DNA: TGTGCCGGGCGAATCGTGGACAGTTTCTACGAGCAGTACTTC.

For this clone: This may arise from a read error, as a much more abundant clone is one base away. The chain has TRBV6-5 and TRBJ1-2, with D perhaps TRBD1 (5 bases). The CDR3 is 12 residues long. Germline CDR1 reads MNHEY; CDR2 reads SVGAGI. Trimming took off 6 bases at V and 3 bases at J, with 8 bases between the two ends. The CDR3 DNA follows: TGTGCCAGCAGCGCAGGGTACTATGGCTACACCTTC. This codes for CASSAGYYGYTF.

The chain recombines TRBV27 with TRBJ2-7; 7 nucleotides align to TRBD2. The germline CDR1 and CDR2 sequences are MNHEY and SMNVEV (reference sequence). This CDR3 has 16 amino acids. V lost 6 bases and J lost 3; bases outside the gene matches: 14. For the CDR3, the DNA is TGTGCCAGCAGGGTGGGAGGGTCAGGAAAGTACTACGAGCAGTACTTC. It specifies CASRVGGSGKYYEQYF.

The V call is TRBV4-2, the J call TRBJ2-3; maybe TRBD2 (6 bases). The germline V gene has CDR1 LGHNA and CDR2 YNFKEQ. This CDR3 region has 14 residues. Trimming took off 1 base at V and 2 bases at J, with 7 bases between the two ends. CDR3 loop: CASSQGDFTDTQYF. The CDR3 DNA reads TGTGCCAGCAGCCAAGGGGACTTCACAGATACGCAGTATTTT.